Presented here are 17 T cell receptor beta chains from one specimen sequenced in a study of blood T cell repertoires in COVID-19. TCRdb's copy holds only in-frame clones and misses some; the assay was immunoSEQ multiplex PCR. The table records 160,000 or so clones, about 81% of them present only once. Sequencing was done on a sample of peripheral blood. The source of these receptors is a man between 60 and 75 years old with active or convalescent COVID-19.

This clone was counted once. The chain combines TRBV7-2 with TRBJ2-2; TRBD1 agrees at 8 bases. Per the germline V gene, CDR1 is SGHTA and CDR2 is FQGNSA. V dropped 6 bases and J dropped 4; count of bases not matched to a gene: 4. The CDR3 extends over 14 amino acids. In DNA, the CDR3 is TGTGCCAGCAGTTTTACAGGGGGCACCGGGGAGCTGTTTTTT. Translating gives CASSFTGGTGELFF.

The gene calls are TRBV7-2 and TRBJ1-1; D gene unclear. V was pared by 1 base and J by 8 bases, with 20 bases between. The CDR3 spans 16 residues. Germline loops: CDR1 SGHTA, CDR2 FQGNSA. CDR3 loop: CASSLGIGVPNREAFF. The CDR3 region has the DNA TGTGCCAGCAGCTTAGGAATCGGGGTACCGAACCGAGAAGCTTTCTTT.

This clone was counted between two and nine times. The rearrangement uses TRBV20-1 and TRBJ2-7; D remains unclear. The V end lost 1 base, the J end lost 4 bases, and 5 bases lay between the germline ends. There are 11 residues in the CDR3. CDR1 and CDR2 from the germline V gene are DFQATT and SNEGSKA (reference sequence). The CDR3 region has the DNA TGCAGTGCTAGAGTTTCATACGAGCAGTACTTC. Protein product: CSARVSYEQYF.

The CDR3 DNA follows: TGCGCCAGCAGCTTGTTCGGGGAGGGCACCGGGGAGCTGTTTTTT. Encoded protein: CASSLFGEGTGELFF. V usage is TRBV5-1 and J usage is TRBJ2-2; 7 bases map to TRBD2. Trimming took 1 base from V and 4 from J; bases not matched to a gene: 4. The CDR3 has 15 amino acids. Germline CDR1 reads SGHRS; CDR2 reads YFSETQ. Using reference TRBV5-1 and TRBJ2-2 for the parts outside the CDR3, the full variable domain is KAGVTQTPRYLIKTRGQQVTLSCSPISGHRSVSWYQQTPGQGLQFLFEYFSETQRNKGNFPGRFSGRQFSNSRSEMNVSTLELGDSALYLCASSLFGEGTGELFFGEGSRLTVL.

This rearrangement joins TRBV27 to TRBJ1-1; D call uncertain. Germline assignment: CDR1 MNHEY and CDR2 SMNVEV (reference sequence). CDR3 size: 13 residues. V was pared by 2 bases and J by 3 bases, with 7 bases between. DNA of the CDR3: TGTGCCAGCAGTTTACGGGGTGACACTGAAGCTTTCTTT. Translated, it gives CASSLRGDTEAFF.

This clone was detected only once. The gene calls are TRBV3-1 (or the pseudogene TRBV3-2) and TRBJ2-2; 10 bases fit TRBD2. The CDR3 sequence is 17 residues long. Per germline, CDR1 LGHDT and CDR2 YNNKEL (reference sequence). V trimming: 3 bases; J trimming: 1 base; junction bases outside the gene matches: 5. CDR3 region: CASSHGVAGGNTGELFF. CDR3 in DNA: TGTGCCAGCAGCCATGGAGTAGCGGGAGGGAACACCGGGGAGCTGTTTTTT.

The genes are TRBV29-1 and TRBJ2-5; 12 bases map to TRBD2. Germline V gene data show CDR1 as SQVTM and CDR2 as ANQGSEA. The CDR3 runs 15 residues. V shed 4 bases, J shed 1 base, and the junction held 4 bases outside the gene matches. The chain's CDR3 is CSVGTSGIIQETQYF. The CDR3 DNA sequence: TGCAGCGTTGGGACTAGCGGGATCATCCAAGAGACCCAGTACTTC.

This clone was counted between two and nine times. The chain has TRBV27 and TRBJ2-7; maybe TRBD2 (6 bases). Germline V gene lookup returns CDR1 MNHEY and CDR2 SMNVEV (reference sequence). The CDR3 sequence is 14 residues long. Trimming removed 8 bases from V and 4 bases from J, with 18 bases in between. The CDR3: CASARAGTGYEQYF. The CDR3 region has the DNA TGTGCCAGCGCGCGGGCGGGAACAGGATACGAGCAGTACTTC.

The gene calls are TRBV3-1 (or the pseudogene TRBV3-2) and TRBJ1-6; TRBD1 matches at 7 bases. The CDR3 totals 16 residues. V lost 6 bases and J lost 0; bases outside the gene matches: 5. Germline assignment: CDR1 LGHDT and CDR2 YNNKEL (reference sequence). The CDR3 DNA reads TGTGCCAGCAGGGAGGGGGCTAGCTCCTATAATTCACCCCTCCACTTT. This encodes CASREGASSYNSPLHF.

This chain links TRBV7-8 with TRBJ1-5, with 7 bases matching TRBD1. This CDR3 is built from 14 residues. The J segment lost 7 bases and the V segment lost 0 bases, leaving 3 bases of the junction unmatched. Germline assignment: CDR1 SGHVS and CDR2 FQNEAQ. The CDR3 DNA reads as TGTGCCAGCAGCTTAGCAGGGGGCGAACAGCCCCAGCATTTT. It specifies CASSLAGGEQPQHF.

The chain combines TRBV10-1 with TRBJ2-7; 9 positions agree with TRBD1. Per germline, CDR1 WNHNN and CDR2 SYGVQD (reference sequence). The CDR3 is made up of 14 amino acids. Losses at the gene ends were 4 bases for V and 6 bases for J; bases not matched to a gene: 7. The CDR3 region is CASSVRTGEREQYF. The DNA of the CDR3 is TGCGCCAGCAGTGTCCGGACAGGGGAACGCGAGCAGTACTTC.

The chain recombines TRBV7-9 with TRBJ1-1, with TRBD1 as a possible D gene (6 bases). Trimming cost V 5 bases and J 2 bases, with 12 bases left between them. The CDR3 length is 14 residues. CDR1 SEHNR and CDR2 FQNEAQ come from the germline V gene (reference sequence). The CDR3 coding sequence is TGTGCCAGCAGCGCACGGACAGCAAACACTGAAGCTTTCTTT. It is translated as CASSARTANTEAFF.

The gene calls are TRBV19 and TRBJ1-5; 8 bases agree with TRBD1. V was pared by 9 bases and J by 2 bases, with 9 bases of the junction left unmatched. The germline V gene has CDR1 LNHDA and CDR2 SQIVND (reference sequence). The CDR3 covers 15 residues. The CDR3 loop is CASEDRVAGNQPQHF. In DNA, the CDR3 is TGTGCCAGCGAGGACAGGGTCGCAGGCAATCAGCCCCAGCATTTT.

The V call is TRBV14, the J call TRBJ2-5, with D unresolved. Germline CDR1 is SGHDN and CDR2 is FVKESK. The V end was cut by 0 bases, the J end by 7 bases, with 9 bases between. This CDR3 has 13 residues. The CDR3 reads CASSQDSRGTQYF. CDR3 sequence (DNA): TGTGCCAGCAGCCAAGACTCGCGCGGGACCCAGTACTTC.

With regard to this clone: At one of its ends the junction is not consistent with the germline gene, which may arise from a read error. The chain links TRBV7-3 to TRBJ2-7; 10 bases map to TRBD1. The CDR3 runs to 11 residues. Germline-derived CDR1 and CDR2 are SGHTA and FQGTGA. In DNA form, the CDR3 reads TGTGCCAGCAGCTCCGGGACAGGGGAGAACTTC. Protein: CASSSGTGENF.

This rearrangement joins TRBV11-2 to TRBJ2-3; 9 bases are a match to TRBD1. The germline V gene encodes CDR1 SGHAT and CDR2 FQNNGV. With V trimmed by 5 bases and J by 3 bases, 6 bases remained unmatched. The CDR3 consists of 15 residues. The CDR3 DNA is TGTGCCAGCAGCCTGCGGGACAGGGTTACAGATACGCAGTATTTT. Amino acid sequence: CASSLRDRVTDTQYF.

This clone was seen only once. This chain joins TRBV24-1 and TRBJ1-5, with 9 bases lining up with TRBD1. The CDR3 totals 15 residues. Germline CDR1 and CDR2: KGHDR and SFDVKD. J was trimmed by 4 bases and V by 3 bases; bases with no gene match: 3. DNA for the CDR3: TGTGCCACCAGTGATGCCGGGACAGGGAATCAGCCCCAGCATTTT. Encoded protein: CATSDAGTGNQPQHF.